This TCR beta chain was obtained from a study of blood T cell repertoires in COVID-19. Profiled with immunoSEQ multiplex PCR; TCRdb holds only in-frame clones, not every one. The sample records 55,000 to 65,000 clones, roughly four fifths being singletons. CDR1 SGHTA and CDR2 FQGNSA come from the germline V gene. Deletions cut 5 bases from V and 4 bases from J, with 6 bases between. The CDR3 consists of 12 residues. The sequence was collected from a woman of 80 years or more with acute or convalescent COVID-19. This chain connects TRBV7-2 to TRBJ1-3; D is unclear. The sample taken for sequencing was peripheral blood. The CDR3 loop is CASSVQGNTIYF. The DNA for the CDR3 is TGTGCCAGCAGCGTACAGGGAAACACCATATATTTT. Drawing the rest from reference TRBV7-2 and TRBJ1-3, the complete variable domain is GAGVSQSPSNKVTEKGKDVELRCDPISGHTALYWYRQSLGQGLEFLIYFQGNSAPDKSGLPSDRFSAERTGGSVSTLTIQRTQQEDSAVYLCASSVQGNTIYFGEGSWLTVV.